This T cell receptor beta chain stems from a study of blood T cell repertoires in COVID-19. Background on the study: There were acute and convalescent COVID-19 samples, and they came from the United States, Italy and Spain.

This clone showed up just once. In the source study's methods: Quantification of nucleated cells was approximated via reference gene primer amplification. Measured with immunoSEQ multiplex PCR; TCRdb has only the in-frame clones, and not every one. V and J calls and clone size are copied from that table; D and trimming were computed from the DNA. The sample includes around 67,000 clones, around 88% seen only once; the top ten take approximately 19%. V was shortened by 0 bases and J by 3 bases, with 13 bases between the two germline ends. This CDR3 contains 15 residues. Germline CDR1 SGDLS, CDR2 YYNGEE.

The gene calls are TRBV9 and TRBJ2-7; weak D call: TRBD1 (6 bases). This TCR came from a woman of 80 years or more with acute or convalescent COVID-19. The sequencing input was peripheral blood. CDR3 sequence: CASSVAWDTDYEQYF. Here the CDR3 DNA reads TGTGCCAGCAGCGTAGCGTGGGACACGGACTACGAGCAGTACTTC.